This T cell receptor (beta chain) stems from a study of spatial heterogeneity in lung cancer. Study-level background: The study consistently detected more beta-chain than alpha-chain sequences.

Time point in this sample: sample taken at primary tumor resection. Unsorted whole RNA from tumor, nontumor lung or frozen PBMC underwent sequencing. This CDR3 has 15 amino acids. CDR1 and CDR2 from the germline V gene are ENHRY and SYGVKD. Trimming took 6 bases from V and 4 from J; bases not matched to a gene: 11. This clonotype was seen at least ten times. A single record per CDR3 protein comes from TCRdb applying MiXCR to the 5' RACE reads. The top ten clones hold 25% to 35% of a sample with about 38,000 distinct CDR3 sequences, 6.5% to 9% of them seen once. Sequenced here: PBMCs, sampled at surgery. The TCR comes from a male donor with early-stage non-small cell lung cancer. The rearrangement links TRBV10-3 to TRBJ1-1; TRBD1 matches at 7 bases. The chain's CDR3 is CAIRQRQGKVTEAFF. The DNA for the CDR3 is TGTGCCATCAGGCAACGACAGGGAAAGGTCACTGAAGCTTTCTTT.